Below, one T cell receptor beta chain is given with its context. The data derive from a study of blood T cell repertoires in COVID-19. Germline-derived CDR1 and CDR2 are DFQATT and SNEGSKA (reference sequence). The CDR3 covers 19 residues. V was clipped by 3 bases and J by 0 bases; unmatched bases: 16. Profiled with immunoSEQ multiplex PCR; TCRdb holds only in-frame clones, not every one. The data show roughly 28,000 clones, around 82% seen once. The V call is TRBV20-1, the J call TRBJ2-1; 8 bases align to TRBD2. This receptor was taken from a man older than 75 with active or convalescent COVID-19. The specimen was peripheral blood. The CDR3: CSASSLGGLAGSSYNEQFF. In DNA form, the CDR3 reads TGCAGTGCTAGTTCCTTAGGTGGGCTAGCGGGTAGCTCCTACAATGAGCAGTTCTTC.